This entry describes one T cell receptor (beta chain). Its antigen is as yet unknown. Clones were sequenced by immunoSEQ multiplex PCR, and TCRdb holds only the in-frame ones, with some missing. This repertoire shows roughly 1,000,000 clones, around three quarters found once; its top ten account for roughly 0.65%. CDR1 SGHRS and CDR2 YFSETQ come from the germline V gene. Trimming shortened V by 8 bases and J by 4 bases, and 14 bases separated the two germline ends. This CDR3 spans 13 amino acids. The donor population consisted of healthy HIV-negative adults with no recent acute infections or vaccinations. These data originate in a study of shared clonotypes between healthy human individuals. Findings of the study overall: Among non-shared clonotypes, generation probabilities were lower than among those shared by all four donors. In a handful of donors, about 5% of naive CD4 clonotypes appeared in common.

Sequenced: memory CD4+ T cells from PBMCs. Described subset: CD45RA-negative fraction. The TCR was taken from a young man in good health. Some clones in this sample may be carry-over from other donors' samples. The V call is TRBV5-1, the J call TRBJ2-3; perhaps TRBD2 as D (5 bases). The CDR3 bases are TGCGCCAGTCGGGATCCTACCGCAGATACGCAGTATTTT. Protein: CASRDPTADTQYF. Full variable domain (rest looked up from reference TRBV5-1 and TRBJ2-3): KAGVTQTPRYLIKTRGQQVTLSCSPISGHRSVSWYQQTPGQGLQFLFEYFSETQRNKGNFPGRFSGRQFSNSRSEMNVSTLELGDSALYLCASRDPTADTQYFGPGTRLTVL.